This T cell receptor beta chain stems from a study of blood T cell repertoires in COVID-19. About the study: The analysed material was cDNA or gDNA that came from T cells, B-cell-depleted T cells, or PBMCs.

Original methodology: For nucleated cells, counts were estimated from reference gene primer amplification. Clones were read by immunoSEQ multiplex PCR, and TCRdb kept only the in-frame ones, dropping some. Clone size and V and J calls were adopted from that table, with D and trimming inferred from the DNA. In the table there are approximately 70,000 clones, nearly 90% of which are singletons. Germline values: CDR1 SQVTM, CDR2 ANQGSEA. CDR3 size: 16 residues. V was pared by 1 base and J by 1 base, with 11 bases between. Patients at the Seattle site were enrolled during active infection and followed longitudinally.

The sequence was obtained from a woman between 45 and 60 years old with COVID-19, enrolled during active disease. The material sequenced was peripheral blood. The chain couples TRBV29-1 to TRBJ2-6; perhaps TRBD1 as D (5 bases). For the CDR3, the DNA is TGCAGCGTTGAAGCCCCCGGACATTCTGGGGCCAACGTCCTGACTTTC. This translates into CSVEAPGHSGANVLTF.